This entry lists 23 T cell receptor beta chains sequenced from one sample in a study of T cell changes during pregnancy in multiple sclerosis. This table comes from immunoSEQ multiplex PCR, and its TCRdb copy is limited to in-frame clones, with some not included. The sample contains about 49,000 clones, around 91% of which appear only once. The material was peripheral blood, obtained after pregnancy. The source of these receptors is a female donor in good health, enrolled as a control in a pregnancy study.

The chain has TRBV9 and TRBJ1-2; TRBD1 matches at 9 bases. Germline CDR1 and CDR2: SGDLS and YYNGEE. CDR3 length: 14 amino acids. Germline trimming cut 2 bases from V and 6 bases from J; bases unmatched to any gene: 5. The CDR3 region is CASSVGDRVNGYTF. The CDR3 coding sequence is TGTGCCAGCAGCGTTGGGGACAGGGTGAATGGCTACACCTTC.

This clone was seen a single time. This chain links TRBV4-2 with TRBJ1-1; D gene uncertain. Germline lookup yields CDR1 LGHNA and CDR2 YNFKEQ. V lost 0 bases to trimming and J lost 5 bases, with 7 bases between them. The CDR3 runs to 13 residues. The CDR3, as DNA: TGTGCCAGCAGCCAAGAGGAGAGGACTGAAGCTTTCTTT. It codes for CASSQEERTEAFF.

The J gene is TRBJ2-7, the V gene TRBV18; the D gene is possibly TRBD2 (6 bases). Trimming took 2 bases from V and 6 from J, leaving 17 bases between them. Germline loops: CDR1 KGHSH, CDR2 LQKENI. The CDR3 extends over 15 amino acids. CDR3 sequence reads: CASSPSSGPISEQYF. The DNA of the CDR3 is TGTGCCAGCTCACCAAGCAGCGGGCCGATCTCCGAGCAGTACTTC.

The chain employs TRBV19 and TRBJ2-7; possibly TRBD2 for D (5 bases). Trimming took off 1 base at V and 4 bases at J, with 8 bases between the two ends. Germline values: CDR1 LNHDA, CDR2 SQIVND (reference sequence). The CDR3 has 13 residues. The CDR3 bases are TGTGCCAGTAGTATAGGGGAGAGATACGAGCAGTACTTC. It codes for CASSIGERYEQYF. The complete variable domain, with remaining parts taken from reference TRBV19 and TRBJ2-7, reads DGGITQSPKYLFRKEGQNVTLSCEQNLNHDAMYWYRQDPGQGLRLIYYSQIVNDFQKGDIAEGYSVSREKKESFPLTVTSAQKNPTAFYLCASSIGERYEQYFGPGTRLTVT.

The chain employs TRBV27 and TRBJ1-1; tentative D call: TRBD1 (6 bases). Germline assignment: CDR1 MNHEY and CDR2 SMNVEV (reference sequence). V lost 3 bases and J 2 bases, leaving 10 bases between the germline ends. The CDR3 length is 14 residues. CDR3 sequence reads: CASSLGAANTEAFF. The DNA for the CDR3 is TGTGCCAGCAGTTTGGGGGCAGCCAACACTGAAGCTTTCTTT.

This sequence joins TRBV9 and TRBJ1-3; D remains unclear. CDR1 SGDLS and CDR2 YYNGEE come from the germline V gene. V lost 1 base, J lost 1 base, and 6 bases lay in between. The CDR3 is made up of 14 amino acids. The CDR3 loop is CASSVTQSGNTIYF. The CDR3 DNA is TGTGCCAGCAGCGTAACACAGTCTGGAAACACCATATATTTT.

This clone occurred once. The V and J genes are TRBV19 and TRBJ2-2, with D unresolved. V shed 7 bases and J shed 6 bases, with 9 bases lying between them. From germline, CDR1 is LNHDA and CDR2 SQIVND (reference sequence). The CDR3 loop spans 12 amino acids. CDR3: CASTTSAGELFF. CDR3 coding DNA: TGTGCCAGTACCACAAGTGCCGGGGAGCTGTTTTTT. The full variable domain, with the rest looked up from reference TRBV19 and TRBJ2-2, is DGGITQSPKYLFRKEGQNVTLSCEQNLNHDAMYWYRQDPGQGLRLIYYSQIVNDFQKGDIAEGYSVSREKKESFPLTVTSAQKNPTAFYLCASTTSAGELFFGEGSRLTVL.

The chain employs TRBV4-3 and TRBJ1-2, with a weak D call TRBD1 (6 bases). CDR3 size: 15 residues. The germline gives CDR1 LGHNA, CDR2 YSLEER. Trimming cost V 0 bases and J 5 bases, with 13 bases left between them. DNA of the CDR3: TGCGCCAGCAGCCAAGAAACAGGGCGTTTTTATGGCTACACCTTC. This codes for CASSQETGRFYGYTF.

This sequence joins TRBV7-2 and TRBJ2-1; 9 nucleotides align to TRBD1. With 4 bases clipped from V and 3 bases from J, the junction kept 4 bases outside the gene matches. This CDR3 is 15 amino acids long. Germline CDR1 and CDR2: SGHTA and FQGNSA. CDR3 sequence reads: CASSWTGEIYNEQFF. CDR3 DNA: TGTGCCAGCAGCTGGACAGGGGAGATCTACAATGAGCAGTTCTTC.

The chain links TRBV9 to TRBJ2-1, with TRBD2 matching over 9 bases. Trimming removed 3 bases from V and 8 bases from J; junction bases left unmatched: 12. The CDR3 loop spans 16 amino acids. Germline V CDR1 and CDR2: SGDLS, YYNGEE. CDR3 DNA: TGTGCCAGCAGCGCTCTAGCGGGAAACAATGGAGATGAGCAGTTCTTC. The encoded protein is CASSALAGNNGDEQFF.

The chain combines TRBV4-1 with TRBJ2-2; 14 bases line up with TRBD2. CDR3 length: 19 amino acids. Germline values: CDR1 MGHRA, CDR2 YSYEKL. Trimming at V came to 3 bases and at J to 0 bases, leaving 6 bases not matched to a gene. The CDR3 DNA sequence: TGCGCCAGCAGCCACCCAGGGACTAGCGGGGGCCCGAACACCGGGGAGCTGTTTTTT. Protein sequence: CASSHPGTSGGPNTGELFF.

CDR3 residues: CASSLWQGIEAFF. For the CDR3, the DNA is TGTGCCAGTAGTTTGTGGCAGGGCATTGAAGCTTTCTTT. This chain links TRBV19 with TRBJ1-1; possible D gene TRBD1, 5 bases. Trimming took 5 bases from V and 7 from J, leaving 14 bases between them. The germline gives CDR1 LNHDA, CDR2 SQIVND (reference sequence). CDR3 length: 13 amino acids.

The J gene is TRBJ2-7, the V gene TRBV25-1; TRBD2 agrees at 9 bases. The germline gives CDR1 MGHDK, CDR2 SYGVNS. V shed 7 bases, J shed 7 bases, and the junction held 14 bases outside the gene matches. The CDR3 loop spans 15 amino acids. The CDR3, as DNA: TGTGCCAGCACCCCCGGGGCGGGGGGGCCGGATGAGCAGTACTTC. This translates into CASTPGAGGPDEQYF.

The chain combines TRBV9 with TRBJ2-2; D perhaps matches TRBD2 (6 bases). CDR1 SGDLS and CDR2 YYNGEE come from the germline V gene. Trimming removed 0 bases at V and 5 bases at J, with 11 bases between. CDR3 length equals 15 residues. This chain's CDR3 is CASSVVGGGTGELFF. CDR3 bases: TGTGCCAGCAGCGTAGTGGGAGGAGGAACCGGGGAGCTGTTTTTT. The entire variable domain, with the rest obtained from reference TRBV9 and TRBJ2-2, is as follows: DSGVTQTPKHLITATGQRVTLRCSPRSGDLSVYWYQQSLDQGLQFLIQYYNGEERAKGNILERFSAQQFPDLHSELNLSSLELGDSALYFCASSVVGGGTGELFFGEGSRLTVL.

The chain recombines TRBV5-1 with TRBJ2-3; 7 positions match TRBD1. The length of the CDR3 is 15 residues. CDR1 is SGHRS and CDR2 is YFSETQ in the germline V gene. Germline trimming cut 0 bases from V and 5 bases from J; bases unmatched to any gene: 6. The CDR3 is CASSLAETGIDTQYF. CDR3 DNA sequence: TGCGCCAGCAGCTTGGCCGAGACAGGGATAGATACGCAGTATTTT.

This chain joins TRBV9 and TRBJ1-1; perhaps TRBD1 as D (5 bases). V lost 4 bases, J lost 11 bases, and 18 bases lay in between. The CDR3 totals 13 residues. CDR1 is SGDLS, CDR2 YYNGEE, per germline. CDR3 bases: TGTGCCAGCAGCTCGATCCCGGGGGTAGACGCTTTCTTT. Translation: CASSSIPGVDAFF.

This clone has more than one count but fewer than ten. The rearrangement uses TRBV7-3 and TRBJ1-1; the match to TRBD1 covers 7 bases. J lost 3 bases, V lost 4 bases, and 5 bases had no gene match. The CDR3 extends over 14 amino acids. The germline V gene encodes CDR1 SGHTA and CDR2 FQGTGA. CDR3 sequence: CASSSLDRDTEAFF. The CDR3 nucleotides are TGTGCCAGCAGCTCGCTTGACAGGGACACTGAAGCTTTCTTT.

The chain employs TRBV21-1 and TRBJ2-3; no DNA check was done on the table's D call, TRBD2. TRBV21-1 is a recognized pseudogene. This CDR3 contains 19 residues. The CDR3 nucleotides read TGTGCCAGCAGCAAAGCGGGGGGGCGGCTCGGCCTCGGCACAGATACGCAGTATTTT. Its translation is CASSKAGGRLGLGTDTQYF.

The chain carries TRBV29-1 and TRBJ2-3, with 10 bases matching TRBD1. V was pared by 6 bases and J by 8 bases, with 8 bases of the junction left unmatched. The CDR3 totals 13 residues. Germline CDR1 reads SQVTM; CDR2 reads ANQGSEA. The CDR3 DNA is TGCAGCGTCCAGACAGGGGGCGGTGTTACGCAGTATTTT. Protein product: CSVQTGGGVTQYF.

This clone has a single count. V and J are TRBV7-8 and TRBJ2-5, with 8 bases matching TRBD1. With 6 bases clipped from V and 4 bases from J, the junction kept 13 bases outside the gene matches. CDR3 length: 16 residues. Germline CDR1 reads SGHVS; CDR2 reads FQNEAQ. The CDR3 reads CASRLLDRVEGETQYF. The CDR3 DNA sequence: TGTGCCAGCAGGCTACTGGACAGGGTAGAGGGAGAGACCCAGTACTTC.

The chain links TRBV6-1 to TRBJ1-2; 7 nucleotides align to TRBD1. J was trimmed by 1 base and V by 1 base; bases with no gene match: 12. Germline V gives CDR1 MNHNS, CDR2 SASEGT. This CDR3 region has 18 residues. The CDR3 is CASSEEVRAGGNNYGYTF. The CDR3 region has the DNA TGTGCCAGCAGTGAAGAGGTTCGGGCAGGGGGAAATAACTATGGCTACACCTTC.

This clone was picked up one time. The chain couples TRBV30 to TRBJ2-3; the match to TRBD1 covers 11 bases. Germline-derived CDR1 and CDR2 are GTSNPN and SVGIG (reference sequence). The J segment lost 4 bases and the V segment lost 3 bases, leaving 6 bases of the junction unmatched. CDR3 length equals 15 residues. CDR3 in DNA: TGTGCCTGGAGCACTCAGGGACAGGGGGCAGATACGCAGTATTTT. Amino acids: CAWSTQGQGADTQYF.

The V gene is TRBV4-2, the J gene TRBJ1-1; D uncertain. In germline, CDR1 is LGHNA, CDR2 YNFKEQ. V dropped 0 bases and J dropped 0 bases, with 11 bases sitting between them. This CDR3 has 16 residues. CDR3 amino acids: CASSQDPPSMNTEAFF. The CDR3 region has the DNA TGTGCCAGCAGCCAAGATCCCCCCTCTATGAACACTGAAGCTTTCTTT.